These 19 T cell receptor beta chains originate from one sample sequenced in a study of blood T cell repertoires in COVID-19. Assay: immunoSEQ multiplex PCR; the TCRdb copy retains only in-frame clones and omits some. Of about 80,000 clones listed, more than 60% are singletons. Sequenced input: peripheral blood. The receptors stem from a human donor in a cohort sampled during active COVID-19.

The gene calls are TRBV18 and TRBJ1-2; D possibly corresponds to TRBD1 (5 bases). V lost 5 bases, J lost 4 bases, and 11 bases lay in between. The CDR3 loop spans 13 amino acids. CDR1 is KGHSH, CDR2 LQKENI, per germline. CDR3 in amino acids: CASSTDRSYGYTF. The DNA of the CDR3 is TGTGCCAGCTCAACTGACAGATCCTATGGCTACACCTTC.

This clone was counted a single time. The rearrangement links TRBV6-2 or TRBV6-3 to TRBJ2-1; TRBD2 is a possible D gene (7 bases). The V gene lost 2 bases and the J gene lost 6 bases, with 17 bases spanning the gap. Germline V gives CDR1 MNHEY, CDR2 SVGEGT. The CDR3 is made up of 16 amino acids. The chain's CDR3 is CASSYLGRGGFNEQFF. In DNA, the CDR3 is TGTGCCAGCAGTTACCTCGGCAGGGGAGGGTTCAATGAGCAGTTCTTC.

A note on this clone: The same CDR3 is also encoded by other DNA sequences in this sample. This chain links TRBV5-1 with TRBJ1-1; 7 bases align to TRBD1. V was clipped by 0 bases and J by 4 bases; unmatched bases: 3. This CDR3 contains 14 residues. Germline CDR1 reads SGHRS; CDR2 reads YFSETQ. This CDR3 reads CASSLGTGGTEAFF. CDR3 bases: TGCGCCAGCAGCTTGGGGACAGGCGGCACTGAAGCTTTCTTT.

The chain uses TRBV6-5 and TRBJ2-2, with no clear D. This CDR3 contains 14 residues. Germline CDR1 reads MNHEY; CDR2 reads SVGAGI. The germline V and J ends were trimmed by 4 bases and 1 base, with 7 bases remaining between them. CDR3 region: CASSLALNTGELFF. The CDR3 nucleotides read TGTGCCAGCAGTTTGGCCTTGAACACCGGGGAGCTGTTTTTT.

In the case of this clone: The sample holds other DNA sequences that translate to the same CDR3. The chain couples TRBV5-1 to TRBJ2-6; D is possibly TRBD2 (5 bases). The CDR3 is 15 residues long. The ends were cut back, 2 bases at V and 0 bases at J, with 6 bases in the middle. Germline CDR1 is SGHRS and CDR2 is YFSETQ. The CDR3 is CASSFGSSGANVLTF. The CDR3 nucleotides read TGCGCCAGCAGCTTTGGGAGCTCTGGGGCCAACGTCCTGACTTTC.

The chain employs TRBV9 and TRBJ1-1; tentative D call: TRBD1 (6 bases). The CDR3 has 15 amino acids. V was clipped by 5 bases and J by 5 bases, with 19 bases between them. Germline V gives CDR1 SGDLS, CDR2 YYNGEE. The CDR3 reads CASSEGGRTGTEAFF. The CDR3 DNA follows: TGTGCCAGCAGTGAAGGGGGTCGGACGGGGACTGAAGCTTTCTTT.

V gene TRBV7-2 combines with J gene TRBJ2-1, with TRBD1 identical over 7 bases. V was clipped by 3 bases and J by 5 bases; unmatched bases: 4. Per germline, CDR1 SGHTA and CDR2 FQGNSA. The CDR3 totals 14 residues. Written as DNA, the CDR3 is TGTGCCAGCAGCTTCCCAGGGGGAAACAATGAGCAGTTCTTC. Its protein product is CASSFPGGNNEQFF. Supplemented by reference TRBV7-2 and TRBJ2-1, the full variable domain reads GAGVSQSPSNKVTEKGKDVELRCDPISGHTALYWYRQSLGQGLEFLIYFQGNSAPDKSGLPSDRFSAERTGGSVSTLTIQRTQQEDSAVYLCASSFPGGNNEQFFGPGTRLTVL.

This clone was observed a single time. The chain employs TRBV11-2 and TRBJ1-2, with a possible D match to TRBD1 (6 bases). Trimming removed 5 bases at V and 3 bases at J, with 16 bases between. Germline V gene sequence: CDR1 SGHAT, CDR2 FQNNGV. This CDR3 is 15 amino acids long. The CDR3 loop is CASSPIGGRDYGYTF. The CDR3 DNA follows: TGTGCCAGCAGCCCCATCGGGGGGCGAGACTATGGCTACACCTTC.

The chain is built from TRBV29-1 and TRBJ1-3; D might be TRBD1 (6 bases). The ends were cut back, 6 bases at V and 2 bases at J, with 17 bases in the middle. The CDR3 runs to 15 residues. Germline CDR1 reads SQVTM; CDR2 reads ANQGSEA. The CDR3 DNA is TGCAGCGTCACCGTTGGGACAACGACTGGAAACACCATATATTTT. Amino acid sequence: CSVTVGTTTGNTIYF.

This chain joins TRBV30 and TRBJ1-4; D remains ambiguous. Trimming took off 3 bases at V and 8 bases at J, with 4 bases between the two ends. Per germline, CDR1 GTSNPN and CDR2 SVGIG (reference sequence). The CDR3 extends over 10 amino acids. The CDR3 reads CAWRAEKLFF. CDR3 bases: TGTGCCTGGAGGGCAGAAAAACTGTTTTTT.

This clone was seen only a few times. The gene calls are TRBV7-8 and TRBJ2-2; D might be TRBD2 (6 bases). Germline V gives CDR1 SGHVS, CDR2 FQNEAQ. Trimming shortened V by 7 bases and J by 6 bases, and 21 bases separated the two germline ends. This CDR3 comprises 16 residues. The CDR3 DNA reads TGTGCCAGCATCACCACCACGGGGGTTGGGGCCGGGGAGCTGTTTTTT. This translates into CASITTTGVGAGELFF.

About this clone itself: Sequence at one end of the junction differs from germline and may be a read error. The chain recombines TRBV3-1 (or the pseudogene TRBV3-2) with TRBJ1-1; no definite D call. The CDR3 is made up of 14 amino acids. CDR1 and CDR2 (germline): LGHDT, YNNKEL (reference sequence). DNA for the CDR3: TGTGCCAGCACCCAAACACCCATGAACACTGAAGCTTTCTTT. Translating it yields CASTQTPMNTEAFF.

V is TRBV29-1 and J is TRBJ1-3; tentatively, D is TRBD1 (6 bases). The CDR3 runs to 13 residues. V was trimmed by 7 bases and J by 1 base, leaving 11 bases between them. Germline CDR1 and CDR2: SQVTM and ANQGSEA. CDR3 amino acids: CSADRGSGNTIYF. The CDR3 DNA is TGCAGCGCCGATAGGGGGTCTGGAAACACCATATATTTT.

This clone rates as medium-sized (0.01 to 0.1%). The J gene is TRBJ2-3, the V gene TRBV9; 11 nucleotides line up with TRBD2. The J segment lost 3 bases and the V segment lost 4 bases, leaving 4 bases of the junction unmatched. The CDR3 length is 15 residues. The germline CDR1 and CDR2 sequences are SGDLS and YYNGEE. This CDR3 is CASSSLAGGTDTQYF. The CDR3 DNA reads TGTGCCAGCAGCTCGCTAGCGGGGGGAACAGATACGCAGTATTTT.

This sequence joins TRBV10-3 and TRBJ1-2; 7 nucleotides agree with TRBD1. Germline loops: CDR1 ENHRY, CDR2 SYGVKD. The CDR3 extends over 15 amino acids. The trim removed 4 bases at V and 4 bases at J, leaving 9 bases unmatched. CDR3 sequence (DNA): TGTGCCATCAGTGCTTCAGGGGGTGCCGTCTATGGCTACACCTTC. Its translation is CAISASGGAVYGYTF.

This chain joins TRBV18 and TRBJ1-5; TRBD1 agrees at 7 bases. This CDR3 spans 14 amino acids. V was pared by 5 bases and J by 4 bases, with 5 bases of the junction left unmatched. CDR1 KGHSH and CDR2 LQKENI come from the germline V gene. CDR3 loop: CASSAGQINQPQHF. For the CDR3, the DNA is TGTGCCAGCTCAGCGGGACAGATTAATCAGCCCCAGCATTTT.

V usage is TRBV6-5 and J usage is TRBJ1-1; perhaps TRBD1 as D (5 bases). Trimming shortened V by 0 bases and J by 0 bases, and 11 bases separated the two germline ends. This CDR3 contains 16 residues. Looked up from germline, CDR1 is MNHEY and CDR2 is SVGAGI. CDR3 coding DNA: TGTGCCAGCAGTTACTCGCCCGGGGGAATGAACACTGAAGCTTTCTTT. Translating gives CASSYSPGGMNTEAFF.

This chain connects TRBV4-1 to TRBJ2-3; 14 bases match TRBD2. Germline lookup yields CDR1 MGHRA and CDR2 YSYEKL. The CDR3 runs 17 residues. The ends lost 3 bases at V and 0 bases at J; junction bases unmatched: 2. As DNA, the CDR3 is TGCGCCAGCAGCCAGGGACTAGCGGGAGCTAGCACAGATACGCAGTATTTT. This sequence encodes CASSQGLAGASTDTQYF.

The rearrangement links TRBV12-3 or TRBV12-4 to TRBJ2-1; D is possibly TRBD2 (6 bases). The CDR3 extends over 13 amino acids. Trimming cost V 10 bases and J 7 bases, with 17 bases left between them. CDR3 nucleotides: TGTGCCACCTTAGGGACGGGAGTTAATGAGCAGTTCTTC. Amino acids: CATLGTGVNEQFF.